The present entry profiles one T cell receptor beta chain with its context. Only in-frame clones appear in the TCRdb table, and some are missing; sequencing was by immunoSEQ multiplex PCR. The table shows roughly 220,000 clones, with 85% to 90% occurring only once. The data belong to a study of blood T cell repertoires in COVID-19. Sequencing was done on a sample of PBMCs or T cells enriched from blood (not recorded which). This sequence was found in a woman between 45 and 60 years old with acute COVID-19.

The CDR3 loop is CASSVDRNQPQHF. CDR3 bases: TGTGCCAGCAGCGTCGACAGGAATCAGCCCCAGCATTTT. V usage is TRBV7-2 and J usage is TRBJ1-5; the D gene is possibly TRBD1 (6 bases). Germline V gives CDR1 SGHTA, CDR2 FQGNSA. V was trimmed by 5 bases and J by 4 bases, leaving 9 bases between them. CDR3 length equals 13 residues. Drawing the rest from reference TRBV7-2 and TRBJ1-5, the complete variable domain is GAGVSQSPSNKVTEKGKDVELRCDPISGHTALYWYRQSLGQGLEFLIYFQGNSAPDKSGLPSDRFSAERTGGSVSTLTIQRTQQEDSAVYLCASSVDRNQPQHFGDGTRLSIL.